This TCR beta chain was found in a study of blood T cell repertoires in COVID-19. The V gene lost 4 bases and the J gene lost 1 base, with 8 bases spanning the gap. CDR3 length: 13 residues. Germline CDR1 and CDR2: SGHRS and YFSETQ. This table comes from immunoSEQ multiplex PCR, and its TCRdb copy is limited to in-frame clones, with some not included. The table records approximately 220,000 clones, under 90% of them present only once. Enrollees, roughly 18 to 95 years old, lived in some 24 US areas. The source of this sequence is a woman in her fifties or sixties who had been exposed to COVID-19. Input material: PBMCs or T cells enriched from blood (not recorded which). This sequence joins TRBV5-1 and TRBJ1-1; D is unclear. CDR3 protein: CASSLTPNTEAFF. The DNA of the CDR3 is TGCGCCAGCAGCCTGACACCGAACACTGAAGCTTTCTTT.